The 5 T cell receptor beta chains below were found in one sample sequenced in a study of blood T cell repertoires in COVID-19. Assay: immunoSEQ multiplex PCR; the TCRdb copy retains only in-frame clones and omits some. Of roughly 210,000 clones listed, approximately 80% are singletons. Sequenced material: peripheral blood. Receptors were obtained from a woman aged 80 or over with COVID-19, enrolled during active disease.

This chain joins TRBV6-5 and TRBJ1-3; D remains ambiguous. The length of the CDR3 is 13 residues. The V and J ends lost 8 bases and 4 bases respectively, with 12 bases between them. Germline loops: CDR1 MNHEY, CDR2 SVGAGI. The CDR3 coding sequence is TGTGCCAGCCGGGGAATTGGCGGAAACACCATATATTTT. As protein: CASRGIGGNTIYF.

The V gene is TRBV19, the J gene TRBJ1-2; 7 bases are a match to TRBD1. This CDR3 is built from 16 residues. Germline lookup yields CDR1 LNHDA and CDR2 SQIVND (reference sequence). The trim removed 5 bases at V and 4 bases at J, leaving 13 bases unmatched. CDR3 DNA sequence: TGTGCCAGTAGTCGCCACGAACAGGGGATTAGCTATGGCTACACCTTC. Residues: CASSRHEQGISYGYTF.

This sequence joins TRBV7-9 and TRBJ2-1; D not certain. Germline-derived CDR1 and CDR2 are SEHNR and FQNEAQ (reference sequence). V lost 1 base and J 7 bases, leaving 8 bases between the germline ends. This CDR3 is built from 13 residues. For the CDR3, the DNA is TGTGCCAGCAGCTTAGAATCGGTAAATGAGCAGTTCTTC. Encoded protein: CASSLESVNEQFF.

A few counts support this clone. Other DNA sequences within the sample encode an identical CDR3. In nucleotides, the CDR3 is TGCGCCAGCAGCTTACAGGGGGGGTCTGGAAACACCATATATTTT. Its protein product is CASSLQGGSGNTIYF. The V gene is TRBV5-1, the J gene TRBJ1-3; 8 nucleotides match TRBD1. Germline V CDR1 and CDR2: SGHRS, YFSETQ. Trimming removed 2 bases from V and 1 base from J; junction bases left unmatched: 2. This CDR3 region has 15 residues.

This clone showed up just once. V is TRBV11-2 and J is TRBJ2-3, with TRBD2 identical over 9 bases. Germline CDR1 and CDR2: SGHAT and FQNNGV. After removal of 1 base from V and 0 bases from J, the junction contained 5 bases not matched to a gene. The CDR3 spans 17 residues. CDR3 residues: CASSLGGSGGSTDTQYF. The CDR3 bases are TGTGCCAGCAGCTTAGGGGGTAGCGGGGGCAGCACAGATACGCAGTATTTT.